The 7 T cell receptor beta chains below were found in one sample sequenced in a study of technical replicates of blood from a few donors. Generated by immunoSEQ multiplex PCR, the TCRdb table keeps only in-frame clones and is missing some. Among roughly 83,000 clones listed, around 90% were seen once. Source material: T cells isolated from PBMCs. These receptor sequences come from a human donor in good health.

V and J are TRBV7-2 and TRBJ2-3; maybe TRBD1 (5 bases). The germline V gene has CDR1 SGHTA and CDR2 FQGNSA. V shed 3 bases and J shed 4 bases, with 11 bases lying between them. This CDR3 has 14 amino acids. CDR3 region: CASSFARGSDTQYF. The CDR3 DNA reads TGTGCCAGCAGCTTCGCTAGGGGTTCAGATACGCAGTATTTT.

Here the CDR3 DNA reads TGTGCCAGCAGTTACCGGGACAGGGTTGGAGCTTTCTTT. Translating gives CASSYRDRVGAFF. The rearrangement uses TRBV6-6 and TRBJ1-1; 9 nucleotides align to TRBD1. The trim removed 2 bases at V and 10 bases at J, leaving 5 bases unmatched. Germline V CDR1 and CDR2: MNHNY, SVGAGI (reference sequence). This CDR3 has 13 amino acids.

The DNA of the CDR3 is TGTGCCAGCAGTTCCCTCGCGGGAGCCCAAGAGACCCAGTACTTC. This translates into CASSSLAGAQETQYF. The V and J genes are TRBV6-5 and TRBJ2-5, with TRBD2 matching over 7 bases. CDR3 length equals 15 residues. V gave up 4 bases and J gave up 1 base; unmatched junction bases: 6. Germline CDR1 MNHEY, CDR2 SVGAGI.

The rearrangement joins TRBV7-3 to TRBJ2-5; a weak D match, TRBD2 (6 bases). The V end lost 5 bases, the J end lost 5 bases, and 12 bases lay between the germline ends. Germline lookup yields CDR1 SGHTA and CDR2 FQGTGA. The CDR3 contains 13 residues. CDR3 sequence: CASSRREEETQYF. CDR3 in DNA: TGTGCCAGCAGCCGCAGGGAGGAGGAGACCCAGTACTTC.

V usage is TRBV30 and J usage is TRBJ1-5, with D maybe TRBD1 (6 bases). With 0 bases removed from V and 5 bases from J, the gap between germline ends came to 11 bases. The CDR3 is 14 residues long. CDR1 GTSNPN and CDR2 SVGIG come from the germline V gene (reference sequence). CDR3 in amino acids: CAWSVGAGDQPQHF. Here the CDR3 DNA reads TGTGCCTGGAGTGTTGGGGCAGGGGATCAGCCCCAGCATTTT.

In this sample, this clone turned up a few times. The chain employs TRBV14 and TRBJ1-2; D remains unclear. The CDR3 consists of 13 residues. V lost 1 base and J lost 5, with 8 bases in between. The germline V gene encodes CDR1 SGHDN and CDR2 FVKESK. CDR3 nucleotides: TGTGCCAGCAGCCAAGGCCGGAGATATGGCTACACCTTC. Protein product: CASSQGRRYGYTF.

This chain links TRBV29-1 with TRBJ2-7, with a possible D match to TRBD1 (6 bases). The CDR3 runs 12 residues. Germline CDR1 is SQVTM and CDR2 is ANQGSEA. Trimming removed 6 bases at V and 2 bases at J, with 11 bases between. CDR3: CSVDRRTYEQYF. The CDR3 DNA is TGCAGCGTAGACAGGCGAACCTACGAGCAGTACTTC.